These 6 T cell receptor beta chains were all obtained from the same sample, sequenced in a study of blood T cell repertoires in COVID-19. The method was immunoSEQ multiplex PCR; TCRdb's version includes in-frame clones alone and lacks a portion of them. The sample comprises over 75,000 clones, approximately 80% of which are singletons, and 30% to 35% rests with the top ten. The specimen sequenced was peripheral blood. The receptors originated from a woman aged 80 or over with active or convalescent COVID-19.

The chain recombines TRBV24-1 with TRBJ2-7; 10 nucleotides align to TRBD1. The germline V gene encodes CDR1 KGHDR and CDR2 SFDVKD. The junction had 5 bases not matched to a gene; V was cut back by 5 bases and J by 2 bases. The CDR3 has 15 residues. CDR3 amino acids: CATSASGTGAYEQYF. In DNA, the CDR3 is TGTGCCACCAGTGCCTCCGGGACAGGGGCCTACGAGCAGTACTTC.

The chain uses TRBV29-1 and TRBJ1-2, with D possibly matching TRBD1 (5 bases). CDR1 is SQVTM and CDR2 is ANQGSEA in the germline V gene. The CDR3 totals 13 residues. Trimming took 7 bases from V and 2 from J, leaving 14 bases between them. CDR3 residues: CSGLQGENYGYTF. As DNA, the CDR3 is TGCAGCGGACTGCAGGGTGAGAACTATGGCTACACCTTC.

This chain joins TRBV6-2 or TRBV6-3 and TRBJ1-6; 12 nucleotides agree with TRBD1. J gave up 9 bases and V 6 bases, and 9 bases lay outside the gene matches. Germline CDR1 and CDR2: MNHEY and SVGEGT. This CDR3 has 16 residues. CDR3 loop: CASSPFGTGGVSPLHF. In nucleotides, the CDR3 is TGTGCCAGCAGCCCCTTCGGGACAGGGGGCGTTTCACCCCTCCACTTT.

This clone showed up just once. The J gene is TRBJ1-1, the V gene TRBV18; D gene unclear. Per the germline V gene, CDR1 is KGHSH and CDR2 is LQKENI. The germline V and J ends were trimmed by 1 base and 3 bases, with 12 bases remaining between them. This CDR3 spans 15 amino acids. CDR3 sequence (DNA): TGTGCCAGCTCACCACGGGAGTCGGCCCACACTGAAGCTTTCTTT. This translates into CASSPRESAHTEAFF.

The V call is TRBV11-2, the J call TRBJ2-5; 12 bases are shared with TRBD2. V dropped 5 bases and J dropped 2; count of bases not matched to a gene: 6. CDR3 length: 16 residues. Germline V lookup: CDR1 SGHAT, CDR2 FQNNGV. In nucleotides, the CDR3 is TGTGCCAGCAGCACCCCTGGACTAGCGGGGCAAGAGACCCAGTACTTC. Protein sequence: CASSTPGLAGQETQYF. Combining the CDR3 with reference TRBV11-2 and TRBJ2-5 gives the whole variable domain EAGVAQSPRYKIIEKRQSVAFWCNPISGHATLYWYQQILGQGPKLLIQFQNNGVVDDSQLPKDRFSAERLKGVDSTLKIQPAKLEDSAVYLCASSTPGLAGQETQYFGPGTRLLVL.

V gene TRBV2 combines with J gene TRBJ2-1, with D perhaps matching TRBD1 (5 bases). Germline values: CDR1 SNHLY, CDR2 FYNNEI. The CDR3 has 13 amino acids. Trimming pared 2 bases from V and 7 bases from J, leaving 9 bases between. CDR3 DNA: TGTGCCAGCAGTGAACCCAGGGATAATGAGCAGTTCTTC. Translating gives CASSEPRDNEQFF.